These 20 T cell receptor beta chains originate from one sample sequenced in a study of CD8+CD57+ T cells in acquired aplastic anemia. Patients included in sequencing had previously demonstrated CD8+CD57+ cell expansion by flow cytometry. Researchers used genomic DNA as the template to profile TCR beta VDJ and CDR3. TCRdb itself ran the reads through MiXCR, one entry per CDR3 protein. The sample holds about 95,000 distinct CDR3 sequences; roughly two thirds are singletons and the top ten take approximately 65%. Sequencing used sorted CD4+, CD8+, or CD8+CD57+ T cells (not recorded which) from PBMCs. These receptors originate from a human donor with aplastic anemia.

This clonotype showed up just a few times. The chain links TRBV4-2 to TRBJ2-7, with 10 nucleotides matching TRBD2. Germline trimming cut 6 bases from V and 7 bases from J; bases unmatched to any gene: 12. The CDR3 totals 15 residues. The germline CDR1 and CDR2 sequences are LGHNA and YNFKEQ. CDR3 DNA sequence: TGTGCCAGCAGTCCCTCGGCTAGCGGGAGTTATGAGCAGTACTTC. Encoded protein: CASSPSASGSYEQYF.

The gene calls are TRBV19 and TRBJ1-1; D is unclear. CDR1 is LNHDA and CDR2 is SQIVND in the germline V gene (reference sequence). The CDR3 extends over 12 amino acids. Deletions cut 9 bases from V and 0 bases from J, with 8 bases between. In DNA, the CDR3 is TGTGCCAGCCGTACTTTGAACACTGAAGCTTTCTTT. It codes for CASRTLNTEAFF.

This clonotype came up a few times. The rearrangement links TRBV5-1 to TRBJ2-7; D possibly matches TRBD1 or TRBD2 (6 bases each). The germline CDR1 and CDR2 sequences are SGHRS and YFSETQ. Trimming removed 0 bases at V and 7 bases at J, with 14 bases between. CDR3 size: 14 residues. CDR3 sequence (DNA): TGCGCCAGCAGCTTGGCTGCAGGGGCGGGGGAGCAGTACTTC. Protein product: CASSLAAGAGEQYF.

This sequence joins TRBV7-3 and TRBJ2-5; tentative D call: TRBD2 (6 bases). The germline V gene has CDR1 SGHTA and CDR2 FQGTGA. Trimming shortened V by 6 bases and J by 5 bases, and 13 bases separated the two germline ends. This CDR3 has 13 residues. CDR3: CASSAGIGETQYF. The CDR3, as DNA: TGTGCCAGCAGTGCGGGGATTGGGGAGACCCAGTACTTC.

At least ten counts were recorded for this clonotype. V and J are TRBV20-1 and TRBJ1-2; perhaps TRBD1 as D (5 bases). Germline V lookup: CDR1 DFQATT, CDR2 SNEGSKA (reference sequence). V lost 1 base and J lost 2, with 8 bases in between. This CDR3 has 13 residues. CDR3 residues: CSARGRENYGYTF. The CDR3 region has the DNA TGCAGTGCTAGAGGCAGGGAAAACTATGGCTACACCTTC.

In its sample, this clonotype was seen once. The chain recombines TRBV5-1 with TRBJ1-3; TRBD1 matches 10 bases. The CDR3 extends over 15 amino acids. V lost 4 bases, J lost 2 bases, and 3 bases stayed unmatched. Germline loops: CDR1 SGHRS, CDR2 YFSETQ. In DNA form, the CDR3 reads TGCGCCAGCAGCCCCGGGACAGGGGCTGGAAACACCATATATTTT. It encodes CASSPGTGAGNTIYF.

The chain carries TRBV9 and TRBJ1-1; 10 bases are a match to TRBD1. CDR3 length: 15 amino acids. J gave up 1 base and V 4 bases, and 4 bases lay outside the gene matches. Germline V gene lookup returns CDR1 SGDLS and CDR2 YYNGEE. This CDR3 is CASSLGTGANTEAFF. In DNA, the CDR3 is TGTGCCAGCAGCTTAGGGACAGGGGCGAACACTGAAGCTTTCTTT.

The V gene is TRBV10-3, the J gene TRBJ2-7; 7 bases line up with TRBD2. There are 15 residues in the CDR3. CDR1 and CDR2 from the germline V gene are ENHRY and SYGVKD. The V gene end was trimmed by 1 base and the J gene end by 0 bases; junction bases not matched to a gene: 3. This CDR3 reads CAISELGGSSYEQYF. The DNA for the CDR3 is TGTGCCATCAGTGAGTTGGGCGGGAGCTCCTACGAGCAGTACTTC.

This clonotype was counted ten times or more. The chain uses TRBV5-7 and TRBJ2-6; D ambiguous. TRBV5-7 is treated as an ORF (open reading frame) with a function not yet certain. V gave up 1 base and J gave up 0 bases, with 8 bases separating them. CDR3 length: 16 residues. CDR3 sequence: CASSLSPASGANVLTF. Here the CDR3 DNA reads TGTGCCAGCAGCTTGAGTCCCGCCTCTGGGGCCAACGTCCTGACTTTC.

With regard to this clonotype: This is likely a read error, given that the CDR3 carries no conserved phenylalanine or tryptophan at its end. The genes are TRBV20-1 and TRBJ2-3; 7 bases align to TRBD2. The length of the CDR3 is 14 residues. V gave up 3 bases and J gave up 0 bases; unmatched junction bases: 3. CDR1 is DFQATT and CDR2 is SNEGSKA in the germline V gene (reference sequence). The CDR3 DNA reads TGCAGTGCTAGTTCGGGGGGTAGCACAGATACGCAGTATCTT. It codes for CSASSGGSTDTQYL.

The V and J genes are TRBV24-1 and TRBJ2-3, with D unclear. The V end was cut by 9 bases, the J end by 5 bases, with 20 bases between. The V gene's germline CDR1 is KGHDR and CDR2 SFDVKD. The CDR3 covers 15 residues. Here the CDR3 reads CATGSTLLPQDTQYF. Written as DNA, the CDR3 is TGTGCCACCGGATCGACCCTTCTCCCCCAAGATACGCAGTATTTT.

As for this clonotype: The junction shows a germline mismatch at one end, possibly a read error. V and J are TRBV5-6 and TRBJ2-4; TRBD1 matches 7 bases. Germline lookup yields CDR1 SGHDT and CDR2 YYEEEE. The CDR3 length is 17 residues. CDR3 DNA: TGCGCCAGCAGCCACTCTCGGACAGGAATGGGCAAAAACATTCAGTACTTC. Its protein product is CASSHSRTGMGKNIQYF.

The chain couples TRBV7-2 to TRBJ1-5; D gene unclear. The CDR3 consists of 14 residues. The germline gives CDR1 SGHTA, CDR2 FQGNSA. V was clipped by 5 bases and J by 1 base, with 9 bases between them. As DNA, the CDR3 is TGTGCCAGCAGCCTAACAGCGAGCAATCAGCCCCAGCATTTT. Protein: CASSLTASNQPQHF. Drawing the rest from reference TRBV7-2 and TRBJ1-5, the complete variable domain is GAGVSQSPSNKVTEKGKDVELRCDPISGHTALYWYRQSLGQGLEFLIYFQGNSAPDKSGLPSDRFSAERTGGSVSTLTIQRTQQEDSAVYLCASSLTASNQPQHFGDGTRLSIL.

This clonotype showed up just a few times. V is TRBV7-2 and J is TRBJ2-7; D remains ambiguous. The CDR3 is 13 amino acids. Germline-derived CDR1 and CDR2 are SGHTA and FQGNSA. Between the trimmed V and J ends, which lost 1 base and 3 bases, there was a span of 7 bases. CDR3 region: CASSLGAVYEQYF. In DNA, the CDR3 is TGTGCCAGCAGCTTAGGGGCAGTCTACGAGCAGTACTTC.

For this clonotype: An end of the junction does not agree with germline; a read error may underlie this. This chain uses TRBV7-3 with TRBJ2-3; D is uncertain. Germline CDR1 is SGHTA and CDR2 is FQGTGA. This CDR3 region has 12 residues. CDR3 nucleotides: TGTGCCAGCAGCTCGTACACAGATACGCATTATTTT. Protein: CASSSYTDTHYF.

In DNA, the CDR3 is TGCAGTGCAAAGAGGACAGGGATCTACGAGCAGTACTTC. Its translation is CSAKRTGIYEQYF. The V call is TRBV20-1, the J call TRBJ2-7, with 8 bases aligning to TRBD1. Per the germline V gene, CDR1 is DFQATT and CDR2 is SNEGSKA (reference sequence). Trimming cost V 6 bases and J 3 bases; bases outside gene matches: 7. CDR3 length: 13 amino acids.

V is TRBV6-5 and J is TRBJ2-5; TRBD2 might be the D (6 bases). V lost 2 bases and J lost 4, with 11 bases in between. Germline loops: CDR1 MNHEY, CDR2 SVGAGI. The CDR3 is 14 residues long. CDR3 region: CASSYARGGETQYF. CDR3 DNA: TGTGCCAGCAGTTACGCGCGGGGTGGAGAGACCCAGTACTTC.

This clonotype was observed a handful of times. The chain carries TRBV20-1 and TRBJ2-7; TRBD2 matches 8 bases. This CDR3 has 14 amino acids. The J segment lost 0 bases and the V segment lost 3 bases, leaving 4 bases of the junction unmatched. The germline gives CDR1 DFQATT, CDR2 SNEGSKA (reference sequence). In DNA, the CDR3 is TGCAGTGCTAGCGGGGGGGCCTCCTCCTACGAGCAGTACTTC. This translates into CSASGGASSYEQYF.

This chain joins TRBV10-3 and TRBJ2-1; no clear D. V was shortened by 6 bases and J by 5 bases, with 11 bases between the two germline ends. CDR3 length equals 13 residues. Germline lookup yields CDR1 ENHRY and CDR2 SYGVKD. In DNA, the CDR3 is TGTGCCATCAGCGTGGTAAATCACAATGAGCAGTTCTTC. It specifies CAISVVNHNEQFF.

In this sample, this clonotype turned up once. This chain uses TRBV6-1 with TRBJ2-6; no firm D call. The CDR3 extends over 12 amino acids. Looked up from germline, CDR1 is MNHNS and CDR2 is SASEGT. V was clipped by 3 bases and J by 7 bases, with 4 bases between them. Written as DNA, the CDR3 is TGTGCCAGCAGTGAGGGTGCCAACGTCCTGACTTTC. Protein product: CASSEGANVLTF.